The source of this T cell receptor beta chain is a study of long-term antiretroviral therapy in people with HIV (dated by TCRdb to between 2021 and 2022). For the study in its entirety: The earliest samples were collected approximately a decade before the 2015 WHO recommendation for immediate ART, a period when ART was typically delayed until CD4 counts fell. Whether ART initiation and durable HIV suppression were associated with changes in peripheral blood TRB repertoire composition and diversity was tested in a retrospective serial study. A total of fewer than 250 cryopreserved PBMC samples came from approximately 30 adults with confirmed HIV infection and were collected serially over a mean of around 6 years (range 1-12). Among the 30 to 35 participants with HIV, about a dozen were female. Test extractions of a monoclonal T-cell line alongside fewer than 40 polyclonal samples showed no cross-contamination during QIAcube processing.

The germline V gene yields SGHVS for CDR1 and FQNEAQ for CDR2. Trimming removed 5 bases from V and 8 bases from J, leaving 11 bases between the germline ends. Including cysteine and phenylalanine, the CDR3 has 12 amino acids. The entry retains the CDR3 DNA only, 36 bases that are in frame from base 1. Broad study findings and their caveats: Because pre-ART samples had limited cell numbers, unsorted PBMC were profiled rather than sorted CD4+ and CD8+ T cells. Starting ART was linked to a significant rise in TRB diversity, yet even with long-term ART the diversity remained significantly lower than in transplant donor controls. At every time point, the repertoire was dominated by expanded TRB clones first identified before ART initiation, although this dominance fluctuated and, in many PLHIV, declined after ART. Compared with controls, HIV repertoires had narrower CDR3 length ranges, and the network structure pointed to an antigen-experienced repertoire that shifted only slightly toward naive after ART. Inferences about post-ART repertoire changes were limited because no data were available on ART adherence, viral resistance or therapy changes. Samples dated from about 2004 to 2017, and the ART regimens used may be less effective than current ones. Limited PBMC availability meant only the TCR beta chain was sequenced, without alpha chain pairing.

The immunoSEQ hsTCRB v3.0 assay was used at survey level resolution to sequence the TRB variable region. The target sequencing depth for TRB was roughly 35,000-50,000 T-cell genomes per sample. Pooled TRB libraries were sequenced on an Illumina MiSeq with a v3 150-cycle kit. The study's own analysis went as follows. Repertoire analysis was run in R within a reproducible Nextflow workflow that covered QC, data transformation and analysis. LymphoSeq2, an R package for AIRR-Seq data exploration, was used to implement custom analyses. A handful of samples that produced fewer than 5000 total TRB sequences were removed, so 188 HIV repertoires were analyzed. Among the approximately 190 retained HIV repertoires, 59 were collected before ART initiation and fewer than 150 were collected after ART initiation. Repertoires were downsampled to 5000 TRB nucleotide sequences, with summary statistics averaged over 100 downsampling iterations. Only TRB sequences with CDR3 regions of at least seven amino acids were retained for analysis. Diversity was measured with a Shannon entropy-derived clonality score and the Gini coefficient. In the repertoire networks, any two of the top 5000 CDR3 amino acid sequences were connected whenever the two sequences differed by an edit distance of one. For TRB CDR3 amino acid sequences, GLIPH2 was used to predict antigen specificity groups and MHC restriction. CDR3 amino acid sequences were matched against VDJdb and McPAS-TCR to flag known CMV, EBV, HIV or tissue antigen associations. Pre-ART, post-ART and control groups were compared with Wilcoxon signed-rank tests and Holm-Bonferroni correction. Drawn from immuneACCESS, this table holds only the in-frame rearrangements with V and J called that TCRdb kept. Clones are partly lost; checked studies trace under half to an unresolved V gene and leave the rest unexplained. The DNA was the basis for D and trimming; V, J and clone size are from that table. The sample table shows 20,000 to 25,000 clones, and roughly 91% are seen once. The ten largest account for 6.5% to 10% of the sample.

Inclusion was restricted to participants for whom at least one PBMC sample before ART initiation and at least two post-ART samples were available. Treatment was received in the United States of America by all participants with HIV. Cryopreserved samples of about 1-11 million PBMC were thawed and washed before DNA extraction. At the time of the earliest PBMC sample for each participant with HIV, ages ranged from roughly 20 to 60 years. PBMC samples were contributed by each participant from 1-4 timepoints before ART initiation and 2-8 timepoints after ART initiation, with a median of 7 samples. For every participant, serial HIV viral load, CD4+ T-cell count, ART history and demographic data were obtained. Using a Qiagen kit on a QIAcube, genomic DNA was extracted from unsorted PBMC, with samples processed in batches of 12. About this clone: Its binding antigen is unknown. No much larger clone exists at a distance of one base, and base qualities are not known.

The sequence links TRBV7-8 to TRBJ2-3; the D gene is perhaps TRBD1, from 5 matching bases. Specimen: unsorted PBMCs, collected 0.2 years before starting antiretroviral therapy. The sequence was obtained from a man between 18 and 35 years old with HIV. The DNA is as follows: TGTGCCAGCAGCGAAGACAGTGTTACGCAGTATTTT. Its protein reads: CASSEDSVTQYF.